This T cell receptor (beta chain) was documented in a study of CD8 T cells in Susac syndrome. Sequencing targeted TCR beta in T cells from blood (CD8+ and CD4+). Random hexamers primed reverse transcription of 0.5 to 1 ug RNA. With immunoSEQ multiplex PCR, TCR beta CDR3 was amplified across 54 Vbeta and 13 Jbeta. TCRdb recomputed calls from the immunoSEQ multiplex PCR reads with MiXCR, one row per CDR3 protein. Of around 69,000 distinct CDR3 sequences in the sample, over 95% were seen once. The CDR3 extends over 10 amino acids. Looked up from germline, CDR1 is MNHEY and CDR2 is SVGAGI. The V end was cut by 8 bases, the J end by 4 bases, with 3 bases between.

The chain has TRBV6-5 and TRBJ1-5; D uncertain. The source of this sequence is a human donor with multiple sclerosis. Sequenced input: CD4+ T cells from PBMCs. The CDR3 DNA reads as TGTGCCAGCGGAAATCAGCCCCAGCATTTT. This codes for CASGNQPQHF.